These 21 T cell receptor beta chains were sequenced from one sample in a study of beta chain features in type 1 diabetes. The antigens of these receptors remain unknown. Study-wide results and caveats: In every one of the four CD4+ subsets, TCRB CDR3s were moderately but significantly shorter in Type 1 diabetes patients.

Investigators reverse transcribed all isolated RNA, so they sequenced expressed TCRB transcripts. Assay used: immunoSEQ multiplex PCR; TCRdb lists only in-frame clones, some missing. Of some 330,000 clones in the sample, over 9.5% were seen once. The specimen was naive CD4+ T cells from blood. The source is a woman between 18 and 29 years old with type 1 diabetes.

The gene calls are TRBV5-1 and TRBJ2-7; tentatively, D is TRBD1 (5 bases). CDR3 size: 14 residues. The V end lost 0 bases, the J end lost 1 base, and 8 bases lay between the germline ends. Per germline, CDR1 SGHRS and CDR2 YFSETQ. CDR3 residues: CASSLEDSSYEQYF. The CDR3 region has the DNA TGCGCCAGCAGCTTGGAAGACAGTTCCTACGAGCAGTACTTC.

Only one count was recorded for this clone. The genes are TRBV18 and TRBJ2-5; tentatively, D is TRBD1 (5 bases). The V gene's germline CDR1 is KGHSH and CDR2 LQKENI. Trimming took 4 bases from V and 7 from J, leaving 16 bases between them. There are 14 residues in the CDR3. CDR3 sequence: CASSRDSQGATQYF. CDR3 sequence (DNA): TGTGCCAGCTCACGAGACAGCCAAGGCGCGACCCAGTACTTC.

This clone has a handful of counts. The chain links TRBV7-7 to TRBJ2-1; 15 bases agree with TRBD2. J lost 9 bases, V lost 5 bases, and 8 bases had no gene match. The germline CDR1 and CDR2 sequences are SSHAT and FNYEAQ (reference sequence). This CDR3 has 16 residues. CDR3 loop: CASSPGLAGGLGEQFF. Written as DNA, the CDR3 is TGTGCCAGCAGCCCGGGACTAGCGGGGGGCCTAGGTGAGCAGTTCTTC. Looking up the rest from reference TRBV7-7 and TRBJ2-1 gives the full variable domain: GAGVSQSPRYKVTKRGQDVTLRCDPISSHATLYWYQQALGQGPEFLTYFNYEAQPDKSGLPSDRFSAERPEGSISTLTIQRTEQRDSAMYRCASSPGLAGGLGEQFFGPGTRLTVL.

Written as DNA, the CDR3 is TGTGCCTCCTACCCCGGGACTCTACAAGAGACCCAGTACTTC. Protein sequence: CASYPGTLQETQYF. The genes are TRBV28 and TRBJ2-5, with D perhaps matching TRBD2 (6 bases). Germline V gene data show CDR1 as MDHEN and CDR2 as SYDVKM. With 11 bases removed from V and 2 bases from J, the gap between germline ends came to 18 bases. This CDR3 has 14 residues.

This clone turned up a few times. V and J are TRBV18 and TRBJ1-1; D is perhaps TRBD1 (6 bases). V lost 6 bases and J 4 bases, leaving 12 bases between the germline ends. The germline CDR1 and CDR2 sequences are KGHSH and LQKENI. CDR3 length: 13 amino acids. Here the CDR3 DNA reads TGTGCCAGCTCGCGGGGGGGCGGCACTGAAGCTTTCTTT. This translates into CASSRGGGTEAFF.

This clone was counted between two and nine times. V usage is TRBV7-9 and J usage is TRBJ2-7; weak D call: TRBD1 (6 bases). The ends were cut back, 4 bases at V and 2 bases at J, with 9 bases in the middle. CDR3 length: 13 amino acids. Germline CDR1 is SEHNR and CDR2 is FQNEAQ (reference sequence). The CDR3: CASSSRGPYEQYF. DNA for the CDR3: TGTGCCAGCAGCTCCAGGGGTCCCTACGAGCAGTACTTC.

The chain carries TRBV6-5 and TRBJ1-1; possible D gene TRBD1, 5 bases. The length of the CDR3 is 12 residues. V shed 6 bases and J shed 1 base, with 6 bases lying between them. Germline lookup yields CDR1 MNHEY and CDR2 SVGAGI. The CDR3 loop is CASRGGNTEAFF. The CDR3, as DNA: TGTGCCAGCAGGGGGGGGAACACTGAAGCTTTCTTT.

This clone appeared a few times. The chain has TRBV7-2 and TRBJ1-1; D might be TRBD1 (5 bases). Trimming cost V 1 base and J 5 bases, with 17 bases left between them. The CDR3 covers 16 residues. Looked up from germline, CDR1 is SGHTA and CDR2 is FQGNSA. The CDR3 here is CASSLETVKMQTEAFF. DNA for the CDR3: TGTGCCAGCAGCTTAGAGACAGTAAAAATGCAGACTGAAGCTTTCTTT. Full variable domain (missing parts from reference TRBV7-2 and TRBJ1-1): GAGVSQSPSNKVTEKGKDVELRCDPISGHTALYWYRQSLGQGLEFLIYFQGNSAPDKSGLPSDRFSAERTGGSVSTLTIQRTQQEDSAVYLCASSLETVKMQTEAFFGQGTRLTVV.

J is TRBJ2-3 and V is TRBV28; D may be TRBD2 (6 bases). There are 16 residues in the CDR3. The V end was cut by 7 bases, the J end by 8 bases, with 25 bases between. CDR1 MDHEN and CDR2 SYDVKM come from the germline V gene. This CDR3 reads CASNTLWGTPGRTQYF. CDR3 coding DNA: TGTGCCAGCAATACACTCTGGGGGACTCCCGGGCGTACGCAGTATTTT. Combining the CDR3 with reference TRBV28 and TRBJ2-3 gives the whole variable domain DVKVTQSSRYLVKRTGEKVFLECVQDMDHENMFWYRQDPGLGLRLIYFSYDVKMKEKGDIPEGYSVSREKKERFSLILESASTNQTSMYLCASNTLWGTPGRTQYFGPGTRLTVL.

This clone was seen only a few times. The rearrangement joins TRBV18 to TRBJ2-5; TRBD2 matches 9 bases. The ends lost 6 bases at V and 4 bases at J; junction bases unmatched: 3. Germline-derived CDR1 and CDR2 are KGHSH and LQKENI. This CDR3 contains 13 residues. This CDR3 reads CASSSTSGETQYF. As DNA, the CDR3 is TGTGCCAGCTCGTCGACTAGCGGAGAGACCCAGTACTTC. Full variable domain (outside the CDR3, taken from reference TRBV18 and TRBJ2-5): NAGVMQNPRHLVRRRGQEARLRCSPMKGHSHVYWYRQLPEEGLKFMVYLQKENIIDESGMPKERFSAEFPKEGPSILRIQQVVRGDSAAYFCASSSTSGETQYFGPGTRLLVL.

The DNA of the CDR3 is TGTGCCAGCAGCGTAGGCGAGGGCCACCGTGGGAATGAGCAGTTCTTC. This translates into CASSVGEGHRGNEQFF. The chain carries TRBV9 and TRBJ2-1; weak D call: TRBD2 (5 bases). Trimming removed 0 bases from V and 7 bases from J, with 17 bases in between. This CDR3 comprises 16 residues. Germline V gives CDR1 SGDLS, CDR2 YYNGEE.

In its sample, this clone was seen a few times. The rearrangement joins TRBV7-2 to TRBJ2-1; TRBD2 matches at 9 bases. Unmatched junction bases numbered 14, after V lost 5 bases and J lost 9 bases. In germline, CDR1 is SGHTA, CDR2 FQGNSA. The CDR3 sequence is 16 residues long. CDR3 in DNA: TGTGCCAGCAGCATATCGGTTGGACTAGCGCCCTCTGAGCAGTTCTTC. Protein: CASSISVGLAPSEQFF.

This clone was counted a few times. The chain couples TRBV5-1 to TRBJ2-5, with D unclear. TRBJ2-7 matches the DNA end more closely, so the J call is doubtful. The germline V gene encodes CDR1 SGHRS and CDR2 YFSETQ. This CDR3 contains 13 residues. CDR3 amino acids: CASSLQESYEQYF. CDR3 bases: TGCGCCAGCAGCTTGCAAGAATCCTACGAGCAGTACTTC.

This chain connects TRBV28 to TRBJ2-7; D remains ambiguous. Trimming cost V 6 bases and J 2 bases, with 5 bases left between them. The CDR3 consists of 11 residues. The germline gives CDR1 MDHEN, CDR2 SYDVKM. This CDR3 is CASRGPYEQYF. The CDR3 nucleotides read TGTGCCAGCAGGGGCCCCTACGAGCAGTACTTC.

The genes are TRBV7-9 and TRBJ2-6, with D possibly being TRBD1 (5 bases). Trimming shortened V by 1 base and J by 0 bases, and 10 bases separated the two germline ends. This CDR3 is built from 17 residues. Germline V CDR1 and CDR2: SEHNR, FQNEAQ (reference sequence). The CDR3 protein is CASSLGKGISGANVLTF. The DNA of the CDR3 is TGTGCCAGCAGCTTAGGCAAGGGGATCTCTGGGGCCAACGTCCTGACTTTC.

This clone was recorded a few times. V gene TRBV9 combines with J gene TRBJ2-3; no firm D call. Trimming removed 0 bases from V and 2 bases from J, with 10 bases in between. CDR1 SGDLS and CDR2 YYNGEE come from the germline V gene. The CDR3 loop spans 15 amino acids. The CDR3 nucleotides are TGTGCCAGCAGCGTAGCAGAGCGTAACACAGATACGCAGTATTTT. Translated, it gives CASSVAERNTDTQYF.

This clone was recorded a few times. The chain couples TRBV27 to TRBJ2-1, with TRBD2 matching 11 bases. V lost 6 bases, J lost 11 bases, and 21 bases stayed unmatched. Germline V gene sequence: CDR1 MNHEY, CDR2 SMNVEV (reference sequence). This CDR3 spans 18 amino acids. The CDR3 is CASSPGEHKASGRSQQFF. CDR3 nucleotides: TGTGCCAGCAGCCCAGGGGAACATAAAGCTAGCGGGAGGTCCCAGCAGTTCTTC.

This clone was counted a few times. V and J are TRBV5-1 and TRBJ2-1; 7 nucleotides match TRBD1. This CDR3 is built from 14 residues. Looked up from germline, CDR1 is SGHRS and CDR2 is YFSETQ. The V segment lost 5 bases and the J segment 12 bases; nucleotides outside the gene matches: 14. CDR3 sequence reads: CASSGGGVGDRQFF. The CDR3 bases are TGCGCCAGCAGTGGTGGTGGGGTCGGGGACAGGCAGTTCTTC.

This sequence joins TRBV2 and TRBJ2-5; possibly TRBD2 for D (5 bases). The CDR3 loop spans 10 amino acids. The V end was cut by 5 bases, the J end by 9 bases, with 7 bases between. Germline assignment: CDR1 SNHLY and CDR2 FYNNEI. CDR3 loop: CASSLASQYF. CDR3 bases: TGTGCCAGCAGTTTAGCGTCCCAGTACTTC.

The CDR3 region is CASESSTDTQYF. CDR3 DNA: TGTGCCAGCGAGTCTAGCACAGATACGCAGTATTTT. This chain connects TRBV2 to TRBJ2-3; D unclear. Deletions cut 8 bases from V and 0 bases from J, with 6 bases between. CDR3 size: 12 residues. Looked up from germline, CDR1 is SNHLY and CDR2 is FYNNEI.

This clone was seen a few times. The identical CDR3 is also encoded by other nucleotide sequences in the sample. V is TRBV18 and J is TRBJ2-5; TRBD1 matches at 9 bases. V was pared by 0 bases and J by 4 bases, with 3 bases of the junction left unmatched. Germline V gives CDR1 KGHSH, CDR2 LQKENI. This CDR3 has 15 residues. Written as DNA, the CDR3 is TGTGCCAGCTCACCACCGGGACAGGGCGGAGAGACCCAGTACTTC. It is translated as CASSPPGQGGETQYF.